This entry is about one T cell receptor beta chain. Antigen specificity is unknown. This sample was taken from a study of blood T cells in healthy people across ages. Points from the study as a whole: Roughly linear age-related decline in beta diversity appeared, significant by age around 38.

Primers used in a second PCR of about 6 to 11 cycles were a sample-barcoded 5' primer and a J-beta primer mix. CDR3-containing paired-end reads numbering at least 2.5 million came from each sample. TCRdb re-derived calls from the 5' RACE reads in MiXCR, one entry per CDR3 protein. Here the sample spans hundreds of thousands of distinct CDR3 sequences, around two fifths being singletons. The clonotype was recovered from a man aged 60-69 years in good health. Material: blood.

CDR3 sequence (DNA): TGTGCCATCAGTGCTGAACAGGGGGCGAATGGCTACACCTTC. Translation gives CAISAEQGANGYTF. V and J are TRBV10-3 and TRBJ1-2; 9 bases line up with TRBD1. CDR1 and CDR2 from the germline V gene are ENHRY and SYGVKD. This CDR3 has 14 amino acids. J gave up 6 bases and V 4 bases, and 6 bases lay outside the gene matches.